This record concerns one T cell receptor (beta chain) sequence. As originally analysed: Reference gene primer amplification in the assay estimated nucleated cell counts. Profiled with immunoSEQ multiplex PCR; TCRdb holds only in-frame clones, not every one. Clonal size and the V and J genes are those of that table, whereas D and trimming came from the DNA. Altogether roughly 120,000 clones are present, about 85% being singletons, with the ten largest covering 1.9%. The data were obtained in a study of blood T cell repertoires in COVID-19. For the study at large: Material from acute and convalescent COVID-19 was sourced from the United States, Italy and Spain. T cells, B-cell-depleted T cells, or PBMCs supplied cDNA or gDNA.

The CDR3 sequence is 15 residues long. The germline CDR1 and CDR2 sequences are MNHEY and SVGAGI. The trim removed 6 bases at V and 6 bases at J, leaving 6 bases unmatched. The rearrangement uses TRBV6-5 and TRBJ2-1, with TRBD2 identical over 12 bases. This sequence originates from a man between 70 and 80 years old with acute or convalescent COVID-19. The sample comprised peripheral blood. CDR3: CASRPLAGGGNEQFF. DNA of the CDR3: TGTGCCAGCAGGCCACTAGCGGGGGGTGGCAATGAGCAGTTCTTC.